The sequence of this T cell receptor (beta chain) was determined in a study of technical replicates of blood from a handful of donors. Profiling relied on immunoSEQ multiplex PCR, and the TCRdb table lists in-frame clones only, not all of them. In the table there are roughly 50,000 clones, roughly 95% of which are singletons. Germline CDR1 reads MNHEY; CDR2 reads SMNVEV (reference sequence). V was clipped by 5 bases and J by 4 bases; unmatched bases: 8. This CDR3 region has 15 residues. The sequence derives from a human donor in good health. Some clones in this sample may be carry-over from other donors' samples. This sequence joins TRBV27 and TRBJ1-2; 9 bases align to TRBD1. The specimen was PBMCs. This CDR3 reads CASSTTGGDFYGYTF. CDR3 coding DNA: TGTGCCAGCAGTACAACAGGGGGCGATTTCTATGGCTACACCTTC.